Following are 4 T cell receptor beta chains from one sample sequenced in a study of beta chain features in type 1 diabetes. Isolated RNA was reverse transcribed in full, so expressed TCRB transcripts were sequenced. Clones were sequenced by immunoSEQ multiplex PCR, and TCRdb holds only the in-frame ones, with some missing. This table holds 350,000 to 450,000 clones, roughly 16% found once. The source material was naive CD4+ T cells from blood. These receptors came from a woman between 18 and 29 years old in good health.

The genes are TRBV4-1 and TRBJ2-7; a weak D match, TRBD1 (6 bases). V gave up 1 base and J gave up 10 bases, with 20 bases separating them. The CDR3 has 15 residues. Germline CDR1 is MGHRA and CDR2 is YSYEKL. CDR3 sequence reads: CASSQGGQGNREQYF. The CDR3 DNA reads TGCGCCAGCAGCCAAGGAGGGCAGGGGAATCGCGAACAGTACTTC.

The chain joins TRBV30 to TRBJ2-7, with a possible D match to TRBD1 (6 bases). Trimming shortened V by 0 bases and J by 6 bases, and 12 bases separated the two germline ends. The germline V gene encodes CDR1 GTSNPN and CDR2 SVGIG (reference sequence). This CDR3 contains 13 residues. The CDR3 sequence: CAWSVEVRGEQYF. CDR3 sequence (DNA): TGTGCCTGGAGTGTAGAGGTCAGGGGCGAGCAGTACTTC. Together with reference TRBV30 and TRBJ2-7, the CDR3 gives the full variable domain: SQTIHQWPATLVQPVGSPLSLECTVEGTSNPNLYWYRQAAGRGLQLLFYSVGIGQISSEVPQNLSASRPQDRQFILSSKKLLLSDSGFYLCAWSVEVRGEQYFGPGTRLTVT.

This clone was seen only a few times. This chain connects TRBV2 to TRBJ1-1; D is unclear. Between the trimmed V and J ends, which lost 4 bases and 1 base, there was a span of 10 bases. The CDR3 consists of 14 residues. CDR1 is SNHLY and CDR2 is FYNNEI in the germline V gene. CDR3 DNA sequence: TGTGCCAGCAGTGCCCGGTCCGGGAACACTGAAGCTTTCTTT. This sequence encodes CASSARSGNTEAFF.

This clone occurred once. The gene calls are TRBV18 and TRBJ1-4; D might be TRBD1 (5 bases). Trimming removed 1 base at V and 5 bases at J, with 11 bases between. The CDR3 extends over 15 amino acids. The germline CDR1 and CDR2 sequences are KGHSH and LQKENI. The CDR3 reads CASSPRVAGNEKLFF. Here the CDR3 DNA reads TGTGCCAGCTCACCACGGGTCGCAGGGAATGAAAAACTGTTTTTT.